Following are 8 T cell receptor beta chains from one sample sequenced in a study of T-cell reconstitution after alpha-beta-depleted transplantation in children. A library of TCRbeta sequences, prepared with unique molecular identifiers, was generated. MiXCR, applied by TCRdb to the PCR reads, yields one record per CDR3 protein. The data contain about 130,000 distinct CDR3 sequences, roughly 9% of them seen just once; the ten biggest clones take up less than 25%. The sequencing here drew on PBMCs, mostly from graft donor cells, taken 180 days after TCRalphabeta/CD19-depleted stem cell transplant. The receptors were gathered from a girl less than two years old who had a stem cell transplant for combined immunodeficiency, so the T cells may come from the graft donor.

The V gene is TRBV29-1, the J gene TRBJ2-3; the D is unclear. CDR1 is SQVTM, CDR2 ANQGSEA, per germline. The ends were cut back, 0 bases at V and 0 bases at J, with 10 bases in the middle. There are 15 residues in the CDR3. In nucleotides, the CDR3 is TGCAGCGTTGAAGAAGACTTCTCTAGCACAGATACGCAGTATTTT. Amino acids: CSVEEDFSSTDTQYF.

The rearrangement joins TRBV11-2 to TRBJ2-1; 12 positions match TRBD2. V trimming: 0 bases; J trimming: 0 bases; junction bases outside the gene matches: 12. This CDR3 spans 21 amino acids. CDR1 and CDR2 (germline): SGHAT, FQNNGV. DNA of the CDR3: TGTGCCAGCAGCTTAGAGTGGGGGACTAGCGGGTATCTCAGCTCCTACAATGAGCAGTTCTTC. This sequence encodes CASSLEWGTSGYLSSYNEQFF.

V usage is TRBV6-5 and J usage is TRBJ1-4, with TRBD1 identical over 7 bases. Unmatched junction bases numbered 10, after V lost 2 bases and J lost 1 base. CDR3 length: 18 residues. Germline-derived CDR1 and CDR2 are MNHEY and SVGAGI. The CDR3 bases are TGTGCCAGCAGTTACAAGCGGGACAGCCTTTTAACTAATGAAAAACTGTTTTTT. Amino acid sequence: CASSYKRDSLLTNEKLFF.

The chain carries TRBV7-2 and TRBJ2-3; D is unresolved. V was trimmed by 1 base and J by 2 bases, leaving 10 bases between them. This CDR3 contains 15 residues. Germline assignment: CDR1 SGHTA and CDR2 FQGNSA. This CDR3 reads CASSLGLRSTDTQYF. CDR3 bases: TGTGCCAGCAGCTTAGGGTTACGGTCCACAGATACGCAGTATTTT.

The chain uses TRBV28 and TRBJ1-4, with TRBD1 matching over 9 bases. The V segment lost 4 bases and the J segment 7 bases; nucleotides outside the gene matches: 7. The CDR3 sequence is 15 residues long. Germline V gene lookup returns CDR1 MDHEN and CDR2 SYDVKM. The chain's CDR3 is CASSSSDRGGEKLFF. DNA of the CDR3: TGTGCCAGCAGTTCCTCGGACAGGGGAGGTGAAAAACTGTTTTTT.

This clonotype showed up just a few times. V gene TRBV5-6 combines with J gene TRBJ2-3; possibly TRBD1 for D (5 bases). The CDR3 consists of 13 residues. The germline gives CDR1 SGHDT, CDR2 YYEEEE. V lost 2 bases to trimming and J lost 4 bases, with 8 bases between them. The CDR3 reads CASSLGDADTQYF. The DNA for the CDR3 is TGTGCCAGCAGCTTAGGGGATGCAGATACGCAGTATTTT. The whole variable domain, remainder taken from reference TRBV5-6 and TRBJ2-3, is DAGVTQSPTHLIKTRGQQVTLRCSPKSGHDTVSWYQQALGQGPQFIFQYYEEEERQRGNFPDRFSGHQFPNYSSELNVNALLLGDSALYLCASSLGDADTQYFGPGTRLTVL.

The V call is TRBV12-3 or TRBV12-4, the J call TRBJ2-7; TRBD2 agrees at 10 bases. The V gene end was trimmed by 5 bases and the J gene end by 7 bases; junction bases not matched to a gene: 8. The CDR3 spans 14 residues. Written as DNA, the CDR3 is TGTGCCAGCAGTCCGAGCGGGAGGGCCGTTGAGCAGTACTTC. Encoded protein: CASSPSGRAVEQYF.

This clonotype was counted between two and nine times. The rearrangement links TRBV6-1 to TRBJ2-4; D perhaps matches TRBD2 (6 bases). The CDR3 runs 17 residues. V lost 4 bases to trimming and J lost 0 bases, with 16 bases between them. CDR1 is MNHNS and CDR2 is SASEGT in the germline V gene. The CDR3 region is CASSGGDSSVAKNIQYF. The CDR3 DNA sequence: TGTGCCAGCAGTGGGGGGGACTCCTCGGTAGCCAAAAACATTCAGTACTTC.